Given below is one T cell receptor beta chain in context. Participants were aged about 18 to 89 years, lived in roughly 23 US areas, and enrolled virtually. The table came from immunoSEQ multiplex PCR; TCRdb's copy has only in-frame clones and leaves some out. Of 120,000 to 150,000 clones in the sample, approximately 80% were seen once. The ends lost 4 bases at V and 4 bases at J; junction bases unmatched: 4. Germline V lookup: CDR1 LGHDT, CDR2 YNNKEL (reference sequence). The CDR3 has 13 amino acids. These data are taken from a study of blood T cell repertoires in COVID-19. Study details: The origin of the acute and convalescent COVID-19 samples was the United States, Italy and Spain. T cells, B-cell-depleted T cells, or PBMCs provided the cDNA or gDNA that served as material.

The TCR comes from a woman younger than 30 who had been exposed to COVID-19. Sequencing was done on a sample of PBMCs or T cells enriched from blood (not recorded which). The chain employs TRBV3-1 (or the pseudogene TRBV3-2) and TRBJ2-7; the match to TRBD2 covers 7 bases. CDR3 sequence reads: CASSLSGRYEQYF. In nucleotides, the CDR3 is TGTGCCAGCAGCCTTAGCGGGCGATACGAGCAGTACTTC.